Listed here are 26 T cell receptor beta chains from one sample, sequenced in a study of post-analysis software for immune sequencing data. The study's findings and limits: Five or six TRBV segments (TRBV5-6, TRBV5-1 and TRBV20-1 among them) occurred more frequently in patients than in controls.

These receptors are not linked to any known antigen. Unique molecular identifiers had been added to the TCR beta cDNA libraries. MiXCR, run by TCRdb on the PCR reads, gives a single entry per CDR3 protein. The table has about 260,000 distinct CDR3 sequences, 36% seen once. Sequenced material: blood. Every receptor here comes from a girl aged 5-17 years with multiple sclerosis.

This clonotype was recorded many times. The chain carries TRBV19 and TRBJ1-2, with D unresolved. Trimming pared 3 bases from V and 6 bases from J, leaving 11 bases between. The CDR3 is 13 residues long. Germline-derived CDR1 and CDR2 are LNHDA and SQIVND (reference sequence). This chain's CDR3 is CASSIDPRDGYTF. CDR3 DNA sequence: TGTGCCAGTAGTATCGACCCCCGGGATGGCTACACCTTC.

The J gene is TRBJ2-2, the V gene TRBV7-8, with D maybe TRBD2 (7 bases). There are 17 residues in the CDR3. V shed 3 bases and J shed 0 bases, with 14 bases lying between them. From germline, CDR1 is SGHVS and CDR2 FQNEAQ. The CDR3 is CASSFVGGAANTGELFF. CDR3 in DNA: TGTGCCAGCAGCTTTGTGGGGGGGGCGGCGAACACCGGGGAGCTGTTTTTT. Full variable domain (outside the CDR3, taken from reference TRBV7-8 and TRBJ2-2): GAGVSQSPRYKVAKRGQDVALRCDPISGHVSLFWYQQALGQGPEFLTYFQNEAQLDKSGLPSDRFFAERPEGSVSTLKIQRTQQEDSAVYLCASSFVGGAANTGELFFGEGSRLTVL.

The J gene is TRBJ1-5, the V gene TRBV6-2 or TRBV6-3; no clear D. With 0 bases removed from V and 9 bases from J, the gap between germline ends came to 9 bases. CDR3 length equals 13 residues. Germline values: CDR1 MNHEY, CDR2 SVGEGT. The CDR3 loop is CASSYSIPGPQHF. The CDR3, as DNA: TGTGCCAGCAGTTACTCGATTCCGGGGCCCCAGCATTTT.

The CDR3, as DNA: TGTGCCAACAGCCCTGAGACGGGGAGTTCCTACAATGAGCAGTTCTTC. Translation gives CANSPETGSSYNEQFF. The V call is TRBV12-3 or TRBV12-4, the J call TRBJ2-1; D is perhaps TRBD2 (5 bases). There are 16 residues in the CDR3. The V end was cut by 10 bases, the J end by 1 base, with 20 bases between.

The chain is built from TRBV7-2 and TRBJ2-1; weak D call: TRBD2 (5 bases). Between the trimmed V and J ends, which lost 5 bases and 0 bases, there was a span of 11 bases. The CDR3 totals 15 residues. Germline V lookup: CDR1 SGHTA, CDR2 FQGNSA. The CDR3 here is CASSQDWSSYNEQFF. The CDR3 DNA follows: TGTGCCAGCAGCCAGGACTGGAGCTCCTACAATGAGCAGTTCTTC.

This clonotype came up a few times. The chain employs TRBV20-1 and TRBJ2-3, with 8 bases identical to TRBD2. The CDR3 is 14 residues long. The germline CDR1 and CDR2 sequences are DFQATT and SNEGSKA (reference sequence). Trimming took 6 bases from V and 4 from J; bases not matched to a gene: 9. In DNA form, the CDR3 reads TGCAGTGCGGACGGTCTAGCGGGTGCAGATACGCAGTATTTT. As protein: CSADGLAGADTQYF.

This chain uses TRBV3-1 with TRBJ2-2; D is unresolved. The V gene lost 7 bases and the J gene lost 1 base, with 13 bases spanning the gap. Germline V CDR1 and CDR2: LGHDT, YNNKEL (reference sequence). This CDR3 has 15 amino acids. The CDR3 DNA is TGTGCCAGCATCCATTCCTATTTGAACACCGGGGAGCTGTTTTTT. Translated, it gives CASIHSYLNTGELFF.

The chain has TRBV5-6 and TRBJ2-5; TRBD2 matches 7 bases. The J call may be faulty, since TRBJ2-1 better matches the DNA end. From germline, CDR1 is SGHDT and CDR2 YYEEEE. The CDR3 covers 13 residues. The CDR3 region is CASSRGSQETQFF. In DNA, the CDR3 is TGTGCCAGCAGCCGCGGGAGCCAAGAGACCCAGTTCTTC.

This clonotype was observed at least ten times. The chain is built from TRBV4-1 and TRBJ1-6; D is undetermined. Looked up from germline, CDR1 is MGHRA and CDR2 is YSYEKL. CDR3 length equals 15 residues. Trimming shortened V by 0 bases and J by 7 bases, and 10 bases separated the two germline ends. The CDR3 nucleotides are TGCGCCAGCAGCCAAGATCCGGGGATAAATTCACCCCTCCACTTT. Its protein is CASSQDPGINSPLHF.

The chain is built from TRBV20-1 and TRBJ1-1; D is uncertain. CDR1 DFQATT and CDR2 SNEGSKA come from the germline V gene (reference sequence). The CDR3 runs to 16 residues. The germline V and J ends were trimmed by 1 base and 3 bases, with 18 bases remaining between them. In DNA form, the CDR3 reads TGCAGTGCTAGAGCAAATCGGCGGGGTTCGGACACTGAAGCTTTCTTT. The encoded protein is CSARANRRGSDTEAFF.

This clonotype was seen a handful of times. The chain carries TRBV4-2 and TRBJ2-7; 8 positions agree with TRBD1. The J call is uncertain, as TRBJ2-5 better fits the DNA end. CDR3 length equals 14 residues. Germline CDR1 LGHNA, CDR2 YNFKEQ. The CDR3 is CASSQGQGSETQYF. The CDR3 DNA sequence: TGTGCCAGCAGCCAAGGACAGGGGTCGGAGACCCAGTACTTC.

Many counts were recorded for this clonotype. The chain combines TRBV5-1 with TRBJ2-3; perhaps TRBD2 as D (6 bases). CDR1 and CDR2 (germline): SGHRS, YFSETQ. Trimming shortened V by 4 bases and J by 6 bases, and 12 bases separated the two germline ends. CDR3 length: 13 residues. The CDR3: CASSVSSDDTQYF. CDR3 coding DNA: TGCGCCAGCAGCGTTTCTAGCGACGATACGCAGTATTTT.

This clonotype was observed a handful of times. The chain employs TRBV7-8 and TRBJ1-2; the D is unclear. V lost 0 bases and J 5 bases, leaving 10 bases between the germline ends. The CDR3 extends over 14 amino acids. Germline loops: CDR1 SGHVS, CDR2 FQNEAQ. The CDR3 coding sequence is TGTGCCAGCAGCTTAGCGCATAGGTCATATGGCTACACCTTC. It is translated as CASSLAHRSYGYTF.

This clonotype was counted many times. The genes are TRBV7-3 and TRBJ2-1; 14 positions agree with TRBD2. The germline CDR1 and CDR2 sequences are SGHTA and FQGTGA. Trimming removed 5 bases from V and 9 bases from J; junction bases left unmatched: 9. This CDR3 is built from 16 residues. CDR3 region: CASSATSGRAGGEQFF. The CDR3 DNA reads TGTGCCAGCAGCGCGACTAGCGGGAGGGCCGGCGGTGAGCAGTTCTTC.

This clonotype was counted many times. The chain joins TRBV27 to TRBJ2-3; TRBD2 agrees at 7 bases. The germline gives CDR1 MNHEY, CDR2 SMNVEV (reference sequence). The V gene end was trimmed by 2 bases and the J gene end by 2 bases; junction bases not matched to a gene: 7. This CDR3 region has 16 residues. The CDR3 loop reads CASSLNRAGLTDTQYF. The CDR3, as DNA: TGTGCCAGCAGTTTAAATCGAGCGGGGCTCACAGATACGCAGTATTTT.

The table lists this clonotype with many counts. The chain carries TRBV27 and TRBJ1-2, with unresolved D. Trimming left V 5 bases short and J 6 bases short, with 13 bases between. The CDR3 is made up of 13 amino acids. The germline V gene has CDR1 MNHEY and CDR2 SMNVEV (reference sequence). The CDR3 region has the DNA TGTGCCAGCAGTCGAGCGGACTTCCATGGCTACACCTTC. Amino acids: CASSRADFHGYTF.

V usage is TRBV27 and J usage is TRBJ1-4, with 7 bases that match TRBD1. CDR3 length equals 15 residues. Trimming at V came to 4 bases and at J to 8 bases, leaving 10 bases not matched to a gene. Germline CDR1 and CDR2: MNHEY and SMNVEV (reference sequence). CDR3 amino acids: CASSSGTGVQEKLFF. CDR3 nucleotide sequence: TGTGCCAGCAGTTCCGGTACAGGGGTTCAGGAAAAACTGTTTTTT.

This clonotype was counted many times. V gene TRBV20-1 combines with J gene TRBJ2-3; D is undetermined. V lost 1 base and J 4 bases, leaving 12 bases between the germline ends. This CDR3 comprises 14 residues. The germline V gene encodes CDR1 DFQATT and CDR2 SNEGSKA (reference sequence). CDR3 nucleotide sequence: TGCAGTGCTAGAGGGACCACCAACTCAGATACGCAGTATTTT. This codes for CSARGTTNSDTQYF.

This clonotype was picked up many times. The rearrangement links TRBV29-1 to TRBJ2-1, with TRBD2 matching 10 bases. CDR3 length equals 13 residues. The J segment lost 3 bases and the V segment lost 7 bases, leaving 3 bases of the junction unmatched. The germline V gene encodes CDR1 SQVTM and CDR2 ANQGSEA. CDR3 protein: CSAGTSDYNEQFF. The DNA for the CDR3 is TGCAGCGCCGGGACTAGCGACTACAATGAGCAGTTCTTC.

The chain couples TRBV10-3 to TRBJ1-1, with D possibly being TRBD1 (5 bases). CDR3 length: 13 amino acids. Trimming pared 6 bases from V and 6 bases from J, leaving 14 bases between. The germline CDR1 and CDR2 sequences are ENHRY and SYGVKD. CDR3 in DNA: TGTGCCATCAGCGGCTCCCGGGGGTCTGAAGCTTTCTTT. It specifies CAISGSRGSEAFF.

This clonotype was counted many times. The chain recombines TRBV18 with TRBJ1-2, with D possibly TRBD1 on 5 matching bases. The germline V gene has CDR1 KGHSH and CDR2 LQKENI. The CDR3 runs to 14 residues. Trimming left V 4 bases short and J 5 bases short, with 14 bases between. The CDR3 nucleotides are TGTGCCAGCTCACTCCGGGGCGAAGGATATGGCTACACCTTC. Translating it yields CASSLRGEGYGYTF.

This clonotype was counted ten times or more. The chain couples TRBV5-1 to TRBJ2-1; 7 bases are shared with TRBD1. CDR1 is SGHRS, CDR2 YFSETQ, per germline. V gave up 3 bases and J gave up 6 bases; unmatched junction bases: 6. This CDR3 has 14 amino acids. The CDR3 protein is CASSSDRRSNEQFF. In DNA, the CDR3 is TGCGCCAGCAGCTCGGACAGGCGGAGCAATGAGCAGTTCTTC.

Here the CDR3 reads CASSLSSGSSYNEQYF. The CDR3 DNA follows: TGTGCCAGCAGTTTATCCAGCGGGAGCTCCTACAATGAGCAGTACTTC. The rearrangement joins TRBV27 to TRBJ2-1, with 8 nucleotides matching TRBD2. The end of the DNA fits TRBJ2-7 better, so the J call may be wrong. CDR3 size: 16 residues. Germline-derived CDR1 and CDR2 are MNHEY and SMNVEV (reference sequence).

This sequence joins TRBV29-1 and TRBJ1-4, with unresolved D. The V and J ends lost 0 bases and 12 bases respectively, with 8 bases between them. The CDR3 runs to 11 residues. The V gene's germline CDR1 is SQVTM and CDR2 ANQGSEA. DNA for the CDR3: TGCAGCGTTGAAGATGGCGGGGAACTGTTTTTT. Its translation is CSVEDGGELFF. Full variable domain (rest looked up from reference TRBV29-1 and TRBJ1-4): SAVISQKPSRDICQRGTSLTIQCQVDSQVTMMFWYRQQPGQSLTLIATANQGSEATYESGFVIDKFPISRPNLTFSTLTVSNMSPEDSSIYLCSVEDGGELFFGSGTQLSVL.

This clonotype was detected only a few times. This chain links TRBV7-3 with TRBJ2-5; 10 nucleotides align to TRBD1. The CDR3 covers 19 residues. V shed 1 base and J 11 bases; nucleotides not matched to a gene: 22. Germline V gene lookup returns CDR1 SGHTA and CDR2 FQGTGA. As DNA, the CDR3 is TGTGCCAGCAGCTTAAGGGACAGGGGACTGTTCCTAGACTTGAATGAGCAGTACTTC. This sequence encodes CASSLRDRGLFLDLNEQYF.

This clonotype was recorded many times. This rearrangement joins TRBV24-1 to TRBJ1-1, with a tentative D call TRBD1 (6 bases). Germline loops: CDR1 KGHDR, CDR2 SFDVKD. Trimming took 7 bases from V and 4 from J, leaving 12 bases between them. The CDR3 runs 13 residues. CDR3 loop: CATRTGASTEAFF. The CDR3 DNA reads as TGTGCCACCAGGACAGGAGCGAGCACTGAAGCTTTCTTT.